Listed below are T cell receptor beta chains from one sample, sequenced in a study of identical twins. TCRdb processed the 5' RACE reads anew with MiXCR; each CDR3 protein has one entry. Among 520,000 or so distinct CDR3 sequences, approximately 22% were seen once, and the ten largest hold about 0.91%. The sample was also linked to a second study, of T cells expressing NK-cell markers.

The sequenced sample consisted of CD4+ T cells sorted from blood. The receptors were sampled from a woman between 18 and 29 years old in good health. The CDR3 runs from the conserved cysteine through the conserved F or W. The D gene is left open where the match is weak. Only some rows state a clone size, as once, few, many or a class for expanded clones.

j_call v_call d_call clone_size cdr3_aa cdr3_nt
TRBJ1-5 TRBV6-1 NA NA CASSWKVGDQPQHF TGTGCCAGCAGCTGGAAGGTAGGGGATCAGCCCCAGCATTTT
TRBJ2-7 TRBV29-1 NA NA CSVEAPGLGEQYF TGCAGCGTTGAGGCTCCAGGGTTGGGCGAGCAGTACTTC
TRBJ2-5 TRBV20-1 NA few CSARRGQTQYF TGCAGTGCTAGACGTGGACAGACCCAGTACTTC
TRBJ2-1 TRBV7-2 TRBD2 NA CASSHSSGGTYNEQFF TGTGCCAGCAGCCACTCGAGCGGGGGGACCTACAATGAGCAGTTCTTC
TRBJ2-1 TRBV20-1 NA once CSARALGPANEQFF TGCAGTGCTAGAGCATTGGGTCCGGCCAATGAGCAGTTCTTC
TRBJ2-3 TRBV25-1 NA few CASLEGPDTQYF TGTGCCAGCCTAGAGGGCCCAGATACGCAGTATTTT
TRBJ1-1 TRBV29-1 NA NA CSATPGPTEAFF TGCAGCGCCACCCCGGGGCCCACTGAAGCTTTCTTT
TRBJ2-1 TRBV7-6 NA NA CASSLTSSREQFF TGTGCCAGCAGCTTAACATCATCCCGTGAGCAGTTCTTC
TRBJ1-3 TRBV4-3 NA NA CASSQDRGYGNTIYF TGCGCCAGCAGCCAAGATAGGGGTTACGGAAACACCATATATTTT
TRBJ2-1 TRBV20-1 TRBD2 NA CSARVTSGAYNEQFF TGCAGTGCTAGAGTGACTAGCGGGGCCTACAATGAGCAGTTCTTC
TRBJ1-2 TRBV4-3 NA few CASSQDGGRGYTF TGCGCCAGCAGCCAAGACGGTGGACGGGGCTACACCTTC
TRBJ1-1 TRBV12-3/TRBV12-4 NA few CASSLADGVLSAFF TGTGCCAGCAGTTTAGCGGACGGGGTTTTATCAGCTTTCTTT
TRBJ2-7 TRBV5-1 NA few CASSPQGPHEQYF TGCGCCAGCAGCCCCCAGGGGCCCCACGAGCAGTACTTC
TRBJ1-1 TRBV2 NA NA CASSEVGLLEAFF TGTGCCAGCAGTGAAGTGGGCCTGCTAGAAGCTTTCTTT
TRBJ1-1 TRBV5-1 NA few CASSSGRTENTEAFF TGCGCCAGCAGCTCGGGACGGACAGAGAACACTGAAGCTTTCTTT
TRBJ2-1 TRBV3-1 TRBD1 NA CASSHPGQGGNEQFF TGTGCCAGCAGCCACCCGGGACAGGGAGGCAATGAGCAGTTCTTC
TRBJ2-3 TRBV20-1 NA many CSARDPSDTQYF TGCAGTGCTAGAGATCCGAGCGATACGCAGTATTTT
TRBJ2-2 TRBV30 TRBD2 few CAWSTSGSGTGELFF TGTGCCTGGAGTACCAGCGGGAGTGGGACCGGGGAGCTGTTTTTT
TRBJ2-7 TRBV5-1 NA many CASSLGWGPPYEQYF TGCGCCAGCAGCTTGGGATGGGGGCCCCCCTACGAGCAGTACTTC
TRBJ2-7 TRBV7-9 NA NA CASSPIGTPYEQYF TGTGCCAGCAGCCCGATCGGAACACCCTACGAGCAGTACTTC
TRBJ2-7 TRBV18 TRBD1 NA CASSNGWTGFTEQYF TGTGCCAGCTCGAACGGGTGGACAGGGTTCACCGAGCAGTACTTC
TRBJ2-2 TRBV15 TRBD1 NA CATRRTGGTGELFF TGTGCCACCAGGCGGACAGGGGGCACCGGGGAGCTGTTTTTT
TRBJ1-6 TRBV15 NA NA CATSRLRDASNSPLHF TGTGCCACCAGCAGGCTCCGGGACGCTTCGAATTCACCCCTCCACTTT
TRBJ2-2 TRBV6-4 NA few CASSAFTGITGELFF TGTGCCAGCAGTGCATTTACAGGGATCACCGGGGAGCTGTTTTTT
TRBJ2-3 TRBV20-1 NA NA CSGKSGTDTQYF TGCAGTGGCAAATCGGGCACAGATACGCAGTATTTT
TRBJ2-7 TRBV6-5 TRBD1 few CASSYSPGQGADEQYF TGTGCCAGCAGTTACTCGCCCGGCCAGGGGGCAGACGAGCAGTACTTC
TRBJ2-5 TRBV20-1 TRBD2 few CSALLAYQETQYF TGCAGTGCCCTACTAGCGTATCAAGAGACCCAGTACTTC
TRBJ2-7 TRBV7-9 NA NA CASSSRAVSYEQYF TGTGCCAGCAGCTCCCGTGCGGTTTCCTACGAGCAGTACTTC
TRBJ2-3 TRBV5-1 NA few CASRTGASTDTQYF TGCGCCAGCAGAACGGGGGCTTCCACAGATACGCAGTATTTT
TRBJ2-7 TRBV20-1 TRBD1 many CSAGQVIYEQYF TGCAGTGCTGGACAGGTAATCTACGAGCAGTACTTC
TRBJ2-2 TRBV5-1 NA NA CASSFDRTYTGELFF TGCGCCAGCAGCTTCGACAGGACCTACACCGGGGAGCTGTTTTTT
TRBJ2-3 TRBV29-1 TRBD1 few CSVARTGTHTDTQYF TGCAGCGTTGCCAGGACAGGGACCCACACAGATACGCAGTATTTT
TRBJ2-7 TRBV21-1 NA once CASSKGQVISYEQYF TGTGCCAGCAGCAAAGGTCAGGTTATCTCCTACGAGCAGTACTTC
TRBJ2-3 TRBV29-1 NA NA CSAHLKLTDTQYF TGCAGCGCACACCTAAAATTAACAGATACGCAGTATTTT
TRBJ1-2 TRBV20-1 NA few CSARVGGVYGYTF TGCAGTGCTAGGGTAGGGGGAGTCTATGGCTACACCTTC
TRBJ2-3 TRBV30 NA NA CAWSVSRVVDTQYF TGTGCCTGGAGTGTATCCAGGGTCGTGGATACGCAGTATTTT
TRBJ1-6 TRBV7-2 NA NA CASSLGPPLHF TGTGCCAGCAGCTTAGGCCCACCCCTCCACTTT
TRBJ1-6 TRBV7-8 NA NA CASSSWSNNSPLHF TGTGCCAGCAGCTCTTGGTCGAACAATTCACCCCTCCACTTT